This T cell receptor (beta chain) comes out of a study of blood T cell repertoires in COVID-19. The sample holds one count of this clone. This CDR3 contains 13 residues. Trimming took 0 bases from V and 9 from J, leaving 11 bases between them. Per germline, CDR1 LGHNA and CDR2 YSLEER. Sequencing used immunoSEQ multiplex PCR; TCRdb keeps in-frame clones, though not all of them. The sample contains around 180,000 clones, over 80% of which appear only once. Input material: peripheral blood. This TCR came from a woman between 25 and 40 years old with acute or convalescent COVID-19. J is TRBJ1-1 and V is TRBV4-3, with no clear D. CDR3 sequence reads: CASSQEVASQAFF. The CDR3 DNA reads TGCGCCAGCAGCCAAGAAGTAGCCTCCCAAGCTTTCTTT.